This T cell receptor beta chain was captured by sequencing in a study of blood T cell repertoires in COVID-19. Study-level background: From the United States, Italy and Spain came samples of acute and convalescent COVID-19. T cells, B-cell-depleted T cells, or PBMCs supplied cDNA or gDNA.

Authors' processing steps: Counts of nucleated cells, estimated from reference gene primer amplification, were obtained. The repertoire was sequenced with immunoSEQ multiplex PCR; TCRdb's copy has only in-frame clones and lacks some. The V and J calls and clone size were taken over from that table, and D and trimming were inferred from the DNA. Here the sample spans some 250,000 clones, 81% being singletons. In Seattle, patients joined the study during active infection and were tracked longitudinally. The CDR3 is 16 amino acids. The V gene end was trimmed by 0 bases and the J gene end by 5 bases; junction bases not matched to a gene: 10. Germline assignment: CDR1 SGHRS and CDR2 YFSETQ.

The specimen sequenced was peripheral blood. The TCR comes from a woman of 80 years or more with COVID-19, enrolled during active disease. The chain carries TRBV5-1 and TRBJ2-7; 8 bases are shared with TRBD2. Here the CDR3 DNA reads TGCGCCAGCAGCTTGGCAGGAAGCGGGAGCTTCAACGAGCAGTACTTC. This encodes CASSLAGSGSFNEQYF.